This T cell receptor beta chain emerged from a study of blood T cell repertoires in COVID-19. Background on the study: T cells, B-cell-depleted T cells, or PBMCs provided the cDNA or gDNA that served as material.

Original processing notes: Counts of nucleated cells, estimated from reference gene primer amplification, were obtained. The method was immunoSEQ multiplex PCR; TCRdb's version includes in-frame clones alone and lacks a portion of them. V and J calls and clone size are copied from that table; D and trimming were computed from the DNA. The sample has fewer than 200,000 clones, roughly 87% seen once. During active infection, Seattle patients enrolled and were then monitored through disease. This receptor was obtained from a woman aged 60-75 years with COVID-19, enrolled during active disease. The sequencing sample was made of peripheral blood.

The CDR3 loop reads CASSQWGGWNTEAFF. CDR3 DNA: TGCGCCAGCAGTCAATGGGGGGGTTGGAACACTGAAGCTTTCTTT. The chain recombines TRBV23-1 with TRBJ1-1; possibly TRBD1 for D (5 bases). TRBV23-1 has ORF status, its function being uncertain. The CDR3 spans 15 residues. V dropped 1 base and J dropped 1 base, with 10 bases sitting between them.